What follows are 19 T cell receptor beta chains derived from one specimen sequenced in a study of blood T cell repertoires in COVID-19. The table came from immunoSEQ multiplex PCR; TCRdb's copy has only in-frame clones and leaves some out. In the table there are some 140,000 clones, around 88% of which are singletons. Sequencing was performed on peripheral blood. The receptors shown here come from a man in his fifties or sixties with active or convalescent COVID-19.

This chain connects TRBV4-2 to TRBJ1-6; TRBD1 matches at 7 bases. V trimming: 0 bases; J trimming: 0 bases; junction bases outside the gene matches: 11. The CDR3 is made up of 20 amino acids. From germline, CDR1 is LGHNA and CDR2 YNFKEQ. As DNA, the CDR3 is TGTGCCAGCAGCCAAGATAGACCGGGACAGAAACACTCCTATAATTCACCCCTCCACTTT. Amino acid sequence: CASSQDRPGQKHSYNSPLHF.

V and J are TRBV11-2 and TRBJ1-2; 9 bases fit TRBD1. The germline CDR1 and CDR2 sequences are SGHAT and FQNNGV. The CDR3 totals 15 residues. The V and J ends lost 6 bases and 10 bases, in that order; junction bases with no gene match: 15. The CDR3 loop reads CASRGYRGRGSPYTF. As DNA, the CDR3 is TGTGCCAGCAGAGGCTACAGGGGGCGCGGATCGCCCTACACCTTC.

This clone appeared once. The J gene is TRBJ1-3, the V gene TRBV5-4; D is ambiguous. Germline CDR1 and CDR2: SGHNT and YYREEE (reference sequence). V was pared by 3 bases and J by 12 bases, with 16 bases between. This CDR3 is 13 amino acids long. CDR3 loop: CASSSRGRLGIYF. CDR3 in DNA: TGTGCCAGCAGCTCCCGTGGGAGATTGGGCATATATTTT.

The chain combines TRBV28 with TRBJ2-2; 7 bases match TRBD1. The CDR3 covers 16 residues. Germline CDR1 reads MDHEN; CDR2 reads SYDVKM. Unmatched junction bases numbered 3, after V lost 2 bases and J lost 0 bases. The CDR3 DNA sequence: TGTGCCAGCAGTTTACCCGGACAGGCGAACACCGGGGAGCTGTTTTTT. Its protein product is CASSLPGQANTGELFF. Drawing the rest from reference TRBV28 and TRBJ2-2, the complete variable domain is DVKVTQSSRYLVKRTGEKVFLECVQDMDHENMFWYRQDPGLGLRLIYFSYDVKMKEKGDIPEGYSVSREKKERFSLILESASTNQTSMYLCASSLPGQANTGELFFGEGSRLTVL.

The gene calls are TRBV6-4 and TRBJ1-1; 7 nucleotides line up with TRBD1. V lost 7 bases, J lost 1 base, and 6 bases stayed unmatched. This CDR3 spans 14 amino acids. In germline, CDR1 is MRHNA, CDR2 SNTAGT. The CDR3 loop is CASKKTGSNTEAFF. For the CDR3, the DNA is TGTGCCAGCAAGAAGACAGGGTCGAACACTGAAGCTTTCTTT.

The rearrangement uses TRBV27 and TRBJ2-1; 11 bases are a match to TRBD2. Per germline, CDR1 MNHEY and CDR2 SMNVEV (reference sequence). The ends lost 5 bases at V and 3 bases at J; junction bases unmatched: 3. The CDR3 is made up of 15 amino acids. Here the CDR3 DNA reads TGTGCCAGCAGTCTAGCGGGAGGTGTCTACAATGAGCAGTTCTTC. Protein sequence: CASSLAGGVYNEQFF.

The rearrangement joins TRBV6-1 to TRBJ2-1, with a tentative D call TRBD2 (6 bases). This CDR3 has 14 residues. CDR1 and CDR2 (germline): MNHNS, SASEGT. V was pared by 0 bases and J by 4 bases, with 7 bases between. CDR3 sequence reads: CASSEASGYNEQFF. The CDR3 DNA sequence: TGTGCCAGCAGTGAAGCTAGCGGTTACAATGAGCAGTTCTTC.

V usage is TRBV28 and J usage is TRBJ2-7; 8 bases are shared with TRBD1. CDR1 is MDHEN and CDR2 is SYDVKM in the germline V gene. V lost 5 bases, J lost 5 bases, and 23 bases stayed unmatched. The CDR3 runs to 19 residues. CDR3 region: CASSTRKNSYRGESDEQYF. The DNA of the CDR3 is TGTGCCAGCAGTACACGGAAAAATTCCTACAGGGGGGAATCCGACGAGCAGTACTTC. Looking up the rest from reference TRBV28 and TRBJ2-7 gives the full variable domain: DVKVTQSSRYLVKRTGEKVFLECVQDMDHENMFWYRQDPGLGLRLIYFSYDVKMKEKGDIPEGYSVSREKKERFSLILESASTNQTSMYLCASSTRKNSYRGESDEQYFGPGTRLTVT.

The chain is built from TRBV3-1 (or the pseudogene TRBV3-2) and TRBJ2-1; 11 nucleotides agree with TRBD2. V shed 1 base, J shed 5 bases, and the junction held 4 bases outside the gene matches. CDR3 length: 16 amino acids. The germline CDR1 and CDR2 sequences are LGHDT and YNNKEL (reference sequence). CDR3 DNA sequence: TGTGCCAGCAGCCAAGGGGGGACTAGCGGCCACAATGAGCAGTTCTTC. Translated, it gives CASSQGGTSGHNEQFF.

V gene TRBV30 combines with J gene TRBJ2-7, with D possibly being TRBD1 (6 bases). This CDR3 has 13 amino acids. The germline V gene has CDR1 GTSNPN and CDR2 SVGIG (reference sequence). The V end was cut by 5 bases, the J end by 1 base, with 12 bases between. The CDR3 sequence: CAWENRVSYEQYF. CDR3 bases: TGTGCCTGGGAGAACAGGGTTTCCTACGAGCAGTACTTC.

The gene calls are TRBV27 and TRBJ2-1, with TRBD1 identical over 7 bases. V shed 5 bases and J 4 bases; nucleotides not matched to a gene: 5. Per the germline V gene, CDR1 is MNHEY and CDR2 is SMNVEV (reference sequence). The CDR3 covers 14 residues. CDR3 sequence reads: CASSLGQTYNEQFF. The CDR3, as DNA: TGTGCCAGCAGTCTGGGACAGACGTACAATGAGCAGTTCTTC.

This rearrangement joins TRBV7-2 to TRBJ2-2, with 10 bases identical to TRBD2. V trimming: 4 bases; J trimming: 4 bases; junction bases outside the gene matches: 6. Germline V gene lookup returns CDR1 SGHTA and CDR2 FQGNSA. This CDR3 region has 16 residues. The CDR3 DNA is TGTGCCAGCAGCTCAACAGCGGGAGGGGGCACCGGGGAGCTGTTTTTT. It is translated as CASSSTAGGGTGELFF.

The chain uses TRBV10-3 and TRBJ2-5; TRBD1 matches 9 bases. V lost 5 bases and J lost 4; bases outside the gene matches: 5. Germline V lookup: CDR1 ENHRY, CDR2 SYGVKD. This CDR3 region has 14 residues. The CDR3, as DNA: TGTGCCATCAGTACCGGGACAGGGAGAGAGACCCAGTACTTC. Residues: CAISTGTGRETQYF.

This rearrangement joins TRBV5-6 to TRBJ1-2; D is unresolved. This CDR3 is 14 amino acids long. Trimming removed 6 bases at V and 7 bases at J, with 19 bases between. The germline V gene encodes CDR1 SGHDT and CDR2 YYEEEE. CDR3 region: CASNNNAGEGGYTF. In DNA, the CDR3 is TGTGCCAGCAACAATAACGCGGGAGAAGGTGGCTACACCTTC.

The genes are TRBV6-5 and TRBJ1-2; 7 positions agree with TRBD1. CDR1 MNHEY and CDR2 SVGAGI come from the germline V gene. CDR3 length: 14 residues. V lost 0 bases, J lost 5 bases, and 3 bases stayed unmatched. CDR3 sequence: CASSYSTQGYGYTF. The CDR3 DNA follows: TGTGCCAGCAGTTACTCGACACAGGGGTATGGCTACACCTTC.

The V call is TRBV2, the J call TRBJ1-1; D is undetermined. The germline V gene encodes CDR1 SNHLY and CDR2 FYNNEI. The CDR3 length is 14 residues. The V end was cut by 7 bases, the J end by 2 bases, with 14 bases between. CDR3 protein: CASNREAANTEAFF. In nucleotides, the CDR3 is TGTGCCAGCAATCGGGAGGCCGCTAACACTGAAGCTTTCTTT.

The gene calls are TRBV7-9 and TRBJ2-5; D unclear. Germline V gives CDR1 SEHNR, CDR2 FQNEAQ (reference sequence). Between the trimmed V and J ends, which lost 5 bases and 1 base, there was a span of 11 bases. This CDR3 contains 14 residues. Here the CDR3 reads CASSPDFFQETQYF. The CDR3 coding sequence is TGTGCCAGCAGCCCCGACTTTTTCCAAGAGACCCAGTACTTC.

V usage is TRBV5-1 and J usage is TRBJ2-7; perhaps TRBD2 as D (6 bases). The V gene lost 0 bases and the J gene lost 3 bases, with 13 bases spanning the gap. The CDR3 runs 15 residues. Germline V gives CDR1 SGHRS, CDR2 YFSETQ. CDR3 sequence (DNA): TGCGCCAGCAGCTTGGCCTCGCGGGGAGACTACGAGCAGTACTTC. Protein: CASSLASRGDYEQYF.

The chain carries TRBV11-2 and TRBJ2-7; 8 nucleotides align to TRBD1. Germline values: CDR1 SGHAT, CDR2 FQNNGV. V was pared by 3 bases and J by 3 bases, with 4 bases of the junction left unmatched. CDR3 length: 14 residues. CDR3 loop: CASSFEGQGYEQYF. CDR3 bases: TGTGCCAGCAGCTTTGAAGGACAGGGCTACGAGCAGTACTTC.